The TCR beta chain under discussion was sequenced for a study of T cell repertoires in cytomegalovirus infection. Study summary: The public TCR beta signatures pointed to both CMV infection and matching HLA type. Study-level points and caveats: HLA-C-restricted, CMV-specific TCR beta clonotypes were dominant ex vivo.

The CDR3 extends over 15 amino acids. Germline V gene sequence: CDR1 LNHNV, CDR2 YYDKDF (reference sequence). V was pared by 1 base and J by 6 bases, with 8 bases of the junction left unmatched. A single record per CDR3 protein comes from TCRdb applying MiXCR to the reads. Of about 80,000 distinct CDR3 sequences in the sample, 3.5% to 4.5% were seen once. This clonotype was observed at least ten times. The antigen remains unidentified. Material for sequencing was PBMCs. The receptor's source is a human donor in good health (CMV status not recorded). Some clones in this sample may be carry-over from other donors' samples. The chain employs TRBV15 and TRBJ1-2; 7 positions agree with TRBD1. The chain's CDR3 is CATSRAGQVEHGYTF. The CDR3, as DNA: TGTGCCACCAGCAGAGCCGGACAGGTGGAGCATGGCTACACCTTC.